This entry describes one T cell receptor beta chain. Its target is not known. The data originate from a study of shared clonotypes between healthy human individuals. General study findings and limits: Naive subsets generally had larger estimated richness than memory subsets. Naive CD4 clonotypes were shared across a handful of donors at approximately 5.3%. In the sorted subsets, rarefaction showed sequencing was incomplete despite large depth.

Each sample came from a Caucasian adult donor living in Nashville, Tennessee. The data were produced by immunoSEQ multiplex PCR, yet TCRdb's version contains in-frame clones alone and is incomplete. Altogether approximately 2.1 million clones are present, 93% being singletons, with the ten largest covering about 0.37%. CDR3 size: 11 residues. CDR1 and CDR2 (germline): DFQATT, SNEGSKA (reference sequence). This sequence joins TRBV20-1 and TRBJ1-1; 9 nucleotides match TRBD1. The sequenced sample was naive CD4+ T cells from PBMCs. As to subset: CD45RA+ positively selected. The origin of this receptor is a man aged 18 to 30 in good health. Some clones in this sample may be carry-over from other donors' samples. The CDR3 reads CRGQGGTEAFF. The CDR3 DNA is TGCAGGGGACAGGGCGGGACTGAAGCTTTCTTT.